Listed below are T cell receptor beta chains from one sample, sequenced in a study of cytomegalovirus exposure and HLA in healthy donors. Sequencing used immunoSEQ multiplex PCR; TCRdb keeps in-frame clones, though not all of them. Of around 150,000 clones in the sample, roughly nine tenths are singletons; the top ten hold under 7%. Source material: PBMCs. These receptors were collected from a woman aged 25 to 39 in good health and CMV-seronegative. CDR3s include the opening cysteine and the closing phenylalanine or tryptophan. The order of the fields is clone size, D gene, V gene, CDR3 length, J gene, CDR3 DNA, CDR3 protein. D genes are given only for firm matches. Rows may omit the clone size; those that give it use once, few, many or a size class.

>.|TRBD2|TRBV9|15|TRBJ2-2
TGTGCCAGCAGCCCCCGGGACTATTACACCGGGGAGCTGTTTTTT
CASSPRDYYTGELFF
>.|.|TRBV7-2|13|TRBJ1-5
TGTGCCAGCAGCTTAGTGGCGGGTCAGCCCCAGCATTTT
CASSLVAGQPQHF
>.|.|TRBV7-2|15|TRBJ2-7
TGTGCCAGCAGCTTAGATCTAACAATAACCTACGAGCAGTACTTC
CASSLDLTITYEQYF
>.|.|TRBV7-2|16|TRBJ1-1
TGTGCCAGCAGCTTAGGAGTGGCTCCTATTAACACTGAAGCTTTCTTT
CASSLGVAPINTEAFF
>.|.|TRBV4-3|12|TRBJ2-7
TGCGCCAGCAGCCAAGACTATAACGAGCAGTACTTC
CASSQDYNEQYF
>.|.|TRBV7-8|14|TRBJ1-1
TGTGCCAGCATGACAGGTGTTATGAACACTGAAGCTTTCTTT
CASMTGVMNTEAFF
>.|TRBD1|TRBV13|14|TRBJ2-7
TGTGCCAGCAGCTTGGGACAGACGAGGTACGAGCAGTACTTC
CASSLGQTRYEQYF
>.|.|TRBV4-2|14|TRBJ2-2
TGTGCCAGCAGCCAAGTGTTAGGGGCCGGGGAGCTGTTTTTT
CASSQVLGAGELFF
>.|.|TRBV15|14|TRBJ2-2
TGTGCCACCAGCAAATCCTCAAACACCGGGGAGCTGTTTTTT
CATSKSSNTGELFF
>.|.|TRBV28|14|TRBJ1-2
TGTGCCAGCAAGTTCGGACGGTGGGGGAATGGCTACACCTTC
CASKFGRWGNGYTF
>.|.|TRBV5-6|14|TRBJ2-7
TGTGCCAGCGGTTATTACAGGGCCCTCTACGAGCAGTACTTC
CASGYYRALYEQYF
>.|.|TRBV7-3|16|TRBJ2-2
TGTGCCAGCAGCCCGGATCCGGGACACAACACCGGGGAGCTGTTTTTT
CASSPDPGHNTGELFF
>.|.|TRBV11-2|15|TRBJ1-1
TGTGCCAGCAGCTTAAAACAGGGCGAGGACACTGAAGCTTTCTTT
CASSLKQGEDTEAFF
>.|.|TRBV28|15|TRBJ1-4
TGTGCCAGCAGTTTGTCGTATCTGGGCGGAGAAAAACTGTTTTTT
CASSLSYLGGEKLFF
>.|TRBD1|TRBV19|14|TRBJ1-5
TGTGCCAGTAGTATACGGGACAGAGACCAGCCCCAGCATTTT
CASSIRDRDQPQHF
>.|TRBD1|TRBV28|15|TRBJ1-1
TGTGCCAGCAGTTTAAGGAACAGGGGAGGGGCTGAAGCTTTCTTT
CASSLRNRGGAEAFF
>few|.|TRBV4-2|15|TRBJ2-7
TGTGCCAGCAGCCAAAGTGTTTCAGGTCCCTACGAGCAGTACTTC
CASSQSVSGPYEQYF
>once|.|TRBV4-3|15|TRBJ1-3
TGCGCCAGCAGCCAAGGGGGGGGCTCTGGAAACACCATATATTTT
CASSQGGGSGNTIYF
>.|.|TRBV19|13|TRBJ2-7
TGTGCCAGTAGTATAGGTGAGCGGCGCGAGCAGTACTTC
CASSIGERREQYF
>.|.|TRBV6-5|11|TRBJ2-7
TGTGCCAGCAGCTCTACAGTTGTGCAGTACTTC
CASSSTVVQYF
>.|.|TRBV10-3|14|TRBJ2-3
TGTGCCATCAATAACGACGGGTCCACAGATACGCAGTATTTT
CAINNDGSTDTQYF
>.|.|TRBV30|13|TRBJ2-4
TGTGCCTGGAGTGTGCAGGGGCTGAACATTCAGTACTTC
CAWSVQGLNIQYF
>.|.|TRBV7-8|15|TRBJ2-3
TGTGCCAGCAGCTTAGACCTAGCCCTCACAGATACGCAGTATTTT
CASSLDLALTDTQYF
>.|TRBD1|TRBV10-3|16|TRBJ1-5
TGTGCCATCAGTGAAAGGGGACAGGAAGTCGGTCAGCCCCAGCATTTT
CAISERGQEVGQPQHF
>.|.|TRBV2|16|TRBJ2-1
TGTGCCAGCAGTGAAATTAGCGGAGACCCCTACAATGAGCAGTTCTTC
CASSEISGDPYNEQFF
>.|.|TRBV2|14|TRBJ2-2
TGTGCCAGCAGTGAAGAAATGACGGCCGGGGAGCTGTTTTTT
CASSEEMTAGELFF
>.|.|TRBV5-1|12|TRBJ2-1
TGCGCCAGCAGAATGGGGAACAATGAGCAGTTCTTC
CASRMGNNEQFF
>.|.|TRBV2|13|TRBJ2-5
TGTGCCAGCGGGGGGCAAAGGGGAGAGACCCAGTACTTC
CASGGQRGETQYF
>.|TRBD2|TRBV5-1|18|TRBJ2-5
TGCGCCAGCAGTTCGTCCCTAGCGGGAGTTCTAGGCCAAGAGACCCAGTACTTC
CASSSSLAGVLGQETQYF
>.|.|TRBV13|12|TRBJ1-5
TGTGCCAGCAGCCCCCGAGGTCAGCCCCAGCATTTT
CASSPRGQPQHF
>.|TRBD2|TRBV27|19|TRBJ2-1
TGTGCCAGCAGTTCGAAGGGGACTAGCGGGAGGGCCAATACCAATGAGCAGTTCTTC
CASSSKGTSGRANTNEQFF
>.|.|TRBV4-3|15|TRBJ1-1
TGCGCCAGCAGCCAAGAGGTAGCGAAAAACACTGAAGCTTTCTTT
CASSQEVAKNTEAFF
>.|TRBD1|TRBV7-2|13|TRBJ2-7
TGTGCCAGCGGGGACAGGGTAGACCACGAGCAGTACTTC
CASGDRVDHEQYF
>medium-sized|.|TRBV7-8|14|TRBJ2-2
TGTGCCAGCAGGGTGACTACCAACACCGGGGAGCTGTTTTTT
CASRVTTNTGELFF
>few|.|TRBV2|15|TRBJ1-5
TGTGCCAGCAGTCTCTCTCCACTCAGCAATCAGCCCCAGCATTTT
CASSLSPLSNQPQHF
>.|.|TRBV25-1|14|TRBJ1-1
TGTGCCAGCAGTGGCCAAAGGGGGAACACTGAAGCTTTCTTT
CASSGQRGNTEAFF
>.|.|TRBV7-3|14|TRBJ2-1
TGTGCCAGCAGCCGGACCGACGGACGCAATGAGCAGTTCTTC
CASSRTDGRNEQFF
>.|.|TRBV28|15|TRBJ2-7
TGTGCCAGCAGTTTAAATCGGCAGGGGTCGTACGAGCAGTACTTC
CASSLNRQGSYEQYF